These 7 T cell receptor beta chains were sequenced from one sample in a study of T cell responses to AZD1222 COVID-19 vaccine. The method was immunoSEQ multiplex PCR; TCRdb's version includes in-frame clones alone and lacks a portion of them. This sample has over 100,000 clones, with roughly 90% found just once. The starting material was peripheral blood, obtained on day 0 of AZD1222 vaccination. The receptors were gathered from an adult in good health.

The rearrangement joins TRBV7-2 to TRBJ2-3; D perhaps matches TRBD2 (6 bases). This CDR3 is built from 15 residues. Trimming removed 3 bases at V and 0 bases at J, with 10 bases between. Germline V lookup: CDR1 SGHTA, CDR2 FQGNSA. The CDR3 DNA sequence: TGTGCCAGCAGCTTCGGACTACTCAGCACAGATACGCAGTATTTT. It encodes CASSFGLLSTDTQYF.

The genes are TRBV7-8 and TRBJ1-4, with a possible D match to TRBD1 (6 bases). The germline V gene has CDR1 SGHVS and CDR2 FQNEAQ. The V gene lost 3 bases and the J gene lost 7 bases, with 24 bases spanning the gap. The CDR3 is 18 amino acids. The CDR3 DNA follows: TGTGCCAGCAGCTTTTATCAATCCCTTGGACAGTTGGGTGAAAAACTGTTTTTT. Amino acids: CASSFYQSLGQLGEKLFF. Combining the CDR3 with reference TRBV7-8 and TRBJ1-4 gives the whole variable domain GAGVSQSPRYKVAKRGQDVALRCDPISGHVSLFWYQQALGQGPEFLTYFQNEAQLDKSGLPSDRFFAERPEGSVSTLKIQRTQQEDSAVYLCASSFYQSLGQLGEKLFFGSGTQLSVL.

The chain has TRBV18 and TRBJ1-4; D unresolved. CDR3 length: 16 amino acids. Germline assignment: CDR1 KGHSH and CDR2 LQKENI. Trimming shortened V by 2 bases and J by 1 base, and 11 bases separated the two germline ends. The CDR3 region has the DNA TGTGCCAGCTCACCATTACAGATATTAACTAATGAAAAACTGTTTTTT. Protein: CASSPLQILTNEKLFF. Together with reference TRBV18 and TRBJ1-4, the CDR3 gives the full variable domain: NAGVMQNPRHLVRRRGQEARLRCSPMKGHSHVYWYRQLPEEGLKFMVYLQKENIIDESGMPKERFSAEFPKEGPSILRIQQVVRGDSAAYFCASSPLQILTNEKLFFGSGTQLSVL.

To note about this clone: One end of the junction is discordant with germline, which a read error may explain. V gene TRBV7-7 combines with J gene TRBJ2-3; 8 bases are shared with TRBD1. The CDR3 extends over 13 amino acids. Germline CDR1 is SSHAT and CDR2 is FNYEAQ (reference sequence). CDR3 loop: CASSLQGADTQYF. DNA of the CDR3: TGTGCTAGCAGCTTACAGGGGGCAGATACGCAGTATTTT. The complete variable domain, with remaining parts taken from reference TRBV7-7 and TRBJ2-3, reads GAGVSQSPRYKVTKRGQDVTLRCDPISSHATLYWYQQALGQGPEFLTYFNYEAQPDKSGLPSDRFSAERPEGSISTLTIQRTEQRDSAMYRCASSLQGADTQYFGPGTRLTVL.

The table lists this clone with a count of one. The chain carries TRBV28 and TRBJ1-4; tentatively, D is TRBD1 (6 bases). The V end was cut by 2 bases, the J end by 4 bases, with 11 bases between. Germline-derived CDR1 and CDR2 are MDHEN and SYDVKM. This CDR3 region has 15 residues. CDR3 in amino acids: CASSLTGQINEKLFF. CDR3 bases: TGTGCCAGCAGTTTAACAGGACAGATTAATGAAAAACTGTTTTTT.

For the CDR3, the DNA is TGTGCCAGCAGCTCAAGACAGGGAAATAACTATGGCTACACCTTC. This codes for CASSSRQGNNYGYTF. This sequence joins TRBV7-9 and TRBJ1-2; 7 bases map to TRBD1. CDR1 and CDR2 from the germline V gene are SEHNR and FQNEAQ (reference sequence). The CDR3 extends over 15 amino acids. With V trimmed by 4 bases and J by 1 base, 6 bases remained unmatched.

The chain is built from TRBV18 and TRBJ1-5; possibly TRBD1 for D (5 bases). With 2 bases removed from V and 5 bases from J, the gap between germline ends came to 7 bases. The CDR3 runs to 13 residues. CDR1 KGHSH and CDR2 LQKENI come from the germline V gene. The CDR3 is CASSPGQDQPQHF. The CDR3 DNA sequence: TGTGCCAGCTCACCAGGACAAGATCAGCCCCAGCATTTT.